The 2 T cell receptor beta chains listed next were all sequenced from one sample in a study of T cells in Graves' hyperthyroidism and ophthalmopathy. Template material for amplifying TCR beta CDR3 regions consisted of RNA transcripts. RT-PCR in the first round (using the HTBI primer set) targeted the TCR CDR3. MiXCR was run by TCRdb on the multiplex PCR reads, yielding one entry per CDR3 protein. The sample includes approximately 530,000 distinct CDR3 sequences, roughly 21% of them seen just once. Sequencing input: blood. These receptors were taken from a man in his forties with Graves' ophthalmopathy.

This clonotype was seen only a few times. The chain couples TRBV4-2 to TRBJ2-2, with D perhaps given as TRBD1 or TRBD2 (5 bases each). The V gene lost 4 bases and the J gene lost 2 bases, with 17 bases spanning the gap. The germline CDR1 and CDR2 sequences are LGHNA and YNFKEQ. This CDR3 has 17 amino acids. The CDR3 coding sequence is TGTGCCAGCAGCCCCCGGGGCAGGGCGGAAAACACCGGGGAGCTGTTTTTT. Residues: CASSPRGRAENTGELFF.

This clonotype was picked up many times. One end of the junction is discordant with germline, which a read error may explain. The V gene is TRBV5-1, the J gene TRBJ2-1; weak D call: TRBD2 (6 bases). The CDR3 spans 15 residues. Germline-derived CDR1 and CDR2 are SGHRS and YFSETQ. This CDR3 is CASSFSGSSYNEQFF. CDR3 coding DNA: TGTGCCAGCAGCTTTAGCGGAAGCTCCTACAATGAGCAGTTCTTC. The full variable domain, in which reference TRBV5-1 and TRBJ2-1 provide the parts outside the CDR3, is KAGVTQTPRYLIKTRGQQVTLSCSPISGHRSVSWYQQTPGQGLQFLFEYFSETQRNKGNFPGRFSGRQFSNSRSEMNVSTLELGDSALYLCASSFSGSSYNEQFFGPGTRLTVL.